Below are 25 T cell receptor beta chains sequenced from a single sample in a study of control samples from healthy donors and cancer patients. The repertoire was sequenced with immunoSEQ multiplex PCR; TCRdb's copy has only in-frame clones and lacks some. The profile covers 110,000 to 150,000 clones, with about nine tenths appearing a single time and around 4.6% taken by the ten largest. The sequenced sample consisted of blood. Source of these receptors: a man aged 25-40 years in good health.

This rearrangement joins TRBV7-2 to TRBJ2-7; D may correspond to TRBD1 or TRBD2 (6 bases each). V gave up 5 bases and J gave up 5 bases, with 16 bases separating them. The CDR3 totals 14 residues. The germline CDR1 and CDR2 sequences are SGHTA and FQGNSA. In DNA form, the CDR3 reads TGTGCCAGCAGCCTACATCGGGGGCAGGACGAGCAGTACTTC. This gives the protein CASSLHRGQDEQYF.

The CDR3 is CASSFIGNQPQHF. The CDR3 DNA reads TGTGCCAGCAGTTTTATCGGGAATCAGCCCCAGCATTTT. The V gene is TRBV27, the J gene TRBJ1-5; no firm D call. With 3 bases removed from V and 4 bases from J, the gap between germline ends came to 7 bases. The CDR3 consists of 13 residues. Germline loops: CDR1 MNHEY, CDR2 SMNVEV (reference sequence).

V is TRBV5-5 and J is TRBJ2-7, with D uncertain. The CDR3 contains 14 residues. V was shortened by 1 base and J by 2 bases, with 10 bases between the two germline ends. The V gene's germline CDR1 is SGHKS and CDR2 YYEKEE (reference sequence). This chain's CDR3 is CASSLKRTTYEQYF. DNA of the CDR3: TGTGCCAGCAGCTTGAAGAGGACGACCTACGAGCAGTACTTC. The full variable domain, with the rest looked up from reference TRBV5-5 and TRBJ2-7, is DAGVTQSPTHLIKTRGQQVTLRCSPISGHKSVSWYQQVLGQGPQFIFQYYEKEERGRGNFPDRFSARQFPNYSSELNVNALLLGDSALYLCASSLKRTTYEQYFGPGTRLTVT.

This chain joins TRBV5-4 and TRBJ1-1; no clear D. Germline V gives CDR1 SGHNT, CDR2 YYREEE (reference sequence). There are 17 residues in the CDR3. V was pared by 3 bases and J by 0 bases, with 18 bases between. CDR3 region: CASSSQSFFGMNTEAFF. The DNA for the CDR3 is TGTGCCAGCAGCTCGCAGAGTTTTTTTGGGATGAACACTGAAGCTTTCTTT.

V is TRBV24-1 and J is TRBJ2-5, with D possibly matching TRBD1 (5 bases). V lost 7 bases to trimming and J lost 2 bases, with 13 bases between them. Germline CDR1 KGHDR, CDR2 SFDVKD. The length of the CDR3 is 14 residues. CDR3 protein: CATSLTDLQETQYF. The CDR3 nucleotides are TGTGCCACCAGCCTGACAGATTTACAAGAGACCCAGTACTTC.

The chain joins TRBV19 to TRBJ2-7; 9 bases line up with TRBD1. After removal of 8 bases from V and 6 bases from J, the junction contained 8 bases not matched to a gene. Per germline, CDR1 LNHDA and CDR2 SQIVND (reference sequence). This CDR3 has 13 residues. CDR3 in amino acids: CASAGTGSGEQYF. The CDR3 nucleotides are TGTGCCAGTGCCGGGACAGGGTCGGGCGAGCAGTACTTC.

V is TRBV5-5 and J is TRBJ2-7, with 9 bases aligning to TRBD1. The germline V gene encodes CDR1 SGHKS and CDR2 YYEKEE (reference sequence). The length of the CDR3 is 14 residues. V dropped 4 bases and J dropped 1; count of bases not matched to a gene: 3. The CDR3 reads CASSPGQGSYEQYF. The CDR3 region has the DNA TGTGCCAGCAGCCCCGGACAGGGGTCCTACGAGCAGTACTTC.

V gene TRBV4-1 combines with J gene TRBJ1-5, with a weak D call TRBD1 (6 bases). V lost 1 base and J lost 0, with 13 bases in between. The germline gives CDR1 MGHRA, CDR2 YSYEKL. This CDR3 spans 17 amino acids. CDR3 bases: TGCGCCAGCAGCCAAGGTTCCGGGACATATAGCAATCAGCCCCAGCATTTT. It is translated as CASSQGSGTYSNQPQHF.

V and J are TRBV27 and TRBJ1-2, with a weak D call TRBD1 (5 bases). CDR1 and CDR2 (germline): MNHEY, SMNVEV (reference sequence). This CDR3 spans 16 amino acids. The V and J ends lost 7 bases and 0 bases respectively, with 18 bases between them. CDR3 amino acids: CASTMQGGRANYGYTF. The CDR3 DNA follows: TGTGCCAGCACCATGCAGGGAGGGAGAGCTAACTATGGCTACACCTTC.

The rearrangement joins TRBV27 to TRBJ2-2; no clear D. This CDR3 contains 14 residues. V lost 4 bases and J lost 2, with 8 bases in between. Germline V gives CDR1 MNHEY, CDR2 SMNVEV (reference sequence). The CDR3 nucleotides are TGTGCCAGCAGTTCCGCAGCAAACACCGGGGAGCTGTTTTTT. It encodes CASSSAANTGELFF.

The genes are TRBV5-6 and TRBJ1-5, with 7 bases fitting TRBD1. In germline, CDR1 is SGHDT, CDR2 YYEEEE. The CDR3 runs 14 residues. Trimming removed 4 bases from V and 4 bases from J; junction bases left unmatched: 5. This chain's CDR3 is CASSADRSNQPQHF. As DNA, the CDR3 is TGTGCCAGCAGCGCGGACAGGTCGAATCAGCCCCAGCATTTT.

V usage is TRBV18 and J usage is TRBJ2-3, with 10 bases that match TRBD2. V was clipped by 3 bases and J by 0 bases; unmatched bases: 3. CDR1 KGHSH and CDR2 LQKENI come from the germline V gene. The CDR3 length is 16 residues. CDR3 coding DNA: TGTGCCAGCTCACCCCTAGCGGGGGCGAGCACAGATACGCAGTATTTT. As protein: CASSPLAGASTDTQYF. Based on the CDR3 plus reference TRBV18 and TRBJ2-3, the full variable domain is NAGVMQNPRHLVRRRGQEARLRCSPMKGHSHVYWYRQLPEEGLKFMVYLQKENIIDESGMPKERFSAEFPKEGPSILRIQQVVRGDSAAYFCASSPLAGASTDTQYFGPGTRLTVL.

This rearrangement joins TRBV18 to TRBJ1-6; D is ambiguous. Per the germline V gene, CDR1 is KGHSH and CDR2 is LQKENI. The CDR3 sequence is 13 residues long. With 5 bases removed from V and 7 bases from J, the gap between germline ends came to 9 bases. CDR3 bases: TGTGCCAGCTCATCGGAGGGAAATTCACCCCTCCACTTT. Its translation: CASSSEGNSPLHF. The entire variable domain, with the rest obtained from reference TRBV18 and TRBJ1-6, is as follows: NAGVMQNPRHLVRRRGQEARLRCSPMKGHSHVYWYRQLPEEGLKFMVYLQKENIIDESGMPKERFSAEFPKEGPSILRIQQVVRGDSAAYFCASSSEGNSPLHFGNGTRLTVT.

This sequence joins TRBV6-2 or TRBV6-3 and TRBJ2-2, with 9 nucleotides matching TRBD2. Germline V gene lookup returns CDR1 MNHEY and CDR2 SVGEGT. The CDR3 runs 15 residues. V lost 4 bases and J lost 6; bases outside the gene matches: 6. The CDR3 is CASSSAAGGSGELFF. In nucleotides, the CDR3 is TGTGCCAGCAGTTCTGCAGCGGGGGGTTCCGGGGAGCTGTTTTTT.

The chain joins TRBV20-1 to TRBJ1-2; D not resolved. Germline CDR1 DFQATT, CDR2 SNEGSKA (reference sequence). This CDR3 comprises 12 residues. V was cut by 3 bases and J by 4 bases, with 9 bases left in between. CDR3 amino acids: CSASEGTYGYTF. The CDR3, as DNA: TGCAGTGCTAGTGAGGGTACCTATGGCTACACCTTC.

V is TRBV11-3 and J is TRBJ2-2; D perhaps matches TRBD2 (6 bases). The germline V gene encodes CDR1 SGHNT and CDR2 YENEEA. The V end was cut by 5 bases, the J end by 0 bases, with 10 bases between. CDR3 size: 15 residues. Written as DNA, the CDR3 is TGTGCCAGCAGCCCGACTAGTGCGAACACCGGGGAGCTGTTTTTT. Protein sequence: CASSPTSANTGELFF.

The V and J genes are TRBV24-1 and TRBJ2-1; 10 nucleotides align to TRBD2. Germline V lookup: CDR1 KGHDR, CDR2 SFDVKD. Unmatched junction bases numbered 5, after V lost 3 bases and J lost 4 bases. This CDR3 has 16 residues. Written as DNA, the CDR3 is TGTGCCACCAGTGATCGGACTAGCGGAGATTACAATGAGCAGTTCTTC. It is translated as CATSDRTSGDYNEQFF.

This clone was observed a handful of times. The CDR3: CASSHKNLGAFF. The CDR3 nucleotides are TGTGCCAGCAGCCACAAGAACCTGGGAGCTTTCTTT. The chain carries TRBV6-5 and TRBJ1-1, with D unclear. With 6 bases removed from V and 10 bases from J, the gap between germline ends came to 15 bases. This CDR3 is built from 12 residues. Per the germline V gene, CDR1 is MNHEY and CDR2 is SVGAGI.

For the CDR3, the DNA is TGTGCCAGCAGTTGGAGCTCTGGAAACACCATATATTTT. Its protein product is CASSWSSGNTIYF. The chain employs TRBV7-9 and TRBJ1-3; D remains ambiguous. There are 13 residues in the CDR3. Germline V lookup: CDR1 SEHNR, CDR2 FQNEAQ (reference sequence). V was cut by 6 bases and J by 0 bases, with 6 bases left in between.

The V gene is TRBV3-1 (or the pseudogene TRBV3-2), the J gene TRBJ1-4, with a weak D call TRBD1 (6 bases). Germline CDR1 is LGHDT and CDR2 is YNNKEL (reference sequence). Trimming removed 1 base from V and 3 bases from J, with 9 bases in between. The CDR3 covers 15 residues. DNA of the CDR3: TGTGCCAGCAGCCAAGGGGGGGCGGCTAATGAAAAACTGTTTTTT. This encodes CASSQGGAANEKLFF.

This chain uses TRBV7-3 with TRBJ2-1, with TRBD1 identical over 12 bases. Trimming at V came to 1 base and at J to 8 bases, leaving 6 bases not matched to a gene. CDR1 and CDR2 (germline): SGHTA, FQGTGA. CDR3 size: 16 residues. The CDR3 spells CASSLNSGTGGDEQFF. CDR3 nucleotides: TGTGCCAGCAGCTTAAATTCCGGGACAGGGGGCGATGAGCAGTTCTTC. Filled out from reference TRBV7-3 and TRBJ2-1, the complete variable domain reads GAGVSQTPSNKVTEKGKYVELRCDPISGHTALYWYRQSLGQGPEFLIYFQGTGAADDSGLPNDRFFAVRPEGSVSTLKIQRTERGDSAVYLCASSLNSGTGGDEQFFGPGTRLTVL.

This clone was seen a single time. The chain joins TRBV29-1 to TRBJ2-1; a weak D match, TRBD2 (6 bases). Germline values: CDR1 SQVTM, CDR2 ANQGSEA. The CDR3 length is 11 residues. The V gene lost 5 bases and the J gene lost 10 bases, with 12 bases spanning the gap. CDR3 loop: CSVPRGPEQFF. The CDR3 DNA reads as TGCAGCGTTCCGCGGGGACCGGAGCAGTTCTTC.

The genes are TRBV6-5 and TRBJ1-1, with a tentative D call TRBD1 (5 bases). V lost 0 bases, J lost 4 bases, and 9 bases lay in between. CDR3 size: 14 residues. The germline CDR1 and CDR2 sequences are MNHEY and SVGAGI. CDR3 region: CASSYSGEGTEAFF. DNA of the CDR3: TGTGCCAGCAGTTACTCAGGGGAAGGCACTGAAGCTTTCTTT.

This clone has only a few counts. The rearrangement joins TRBV24-1 to TRBJ2-7, with 8 bases that match TRBD1. Germline V gene data show CDR1 as KGHDR and CDR2 as SFDVKD. The CDR3 spans 15 residues. Trimming cost V 4 bases and J 1 base; bases outside gene matches: 5. CDR3 protein: CATSDPGQGSYEQYF. The CDR3 nucleotides read TGTGCCACCAGTGACCCAGGACAGGGATCCTACGAGCAGTACTTC.

The rearrangement uses TRBV5-4 and TRBJ2-1; TRBD2 might be the D (6 bases). V lost 4 bases, J lost 0 bases, and 20 bases lay in between. The CDR3 contains 18 residues. In germline, CDR1 is SGHNT, CDR2 YYREEE (reference sequence). CDR3 protein: CASSPGPSLASSYNEQFF. Here the CDR3 DNA reads TGTGCCAGCAGCCCGGGGCCCTCCCTAGCGTCCTCCTACAATGAGCAGTTCTTC.